The 14 T cell receptor beta chains given below trace back to one sample, sequenced in a study of T cells in Graves' hyperthyroidism and ophthalmopathy (dated by TCRdb to about 2019). The library was built by means of multiplex PCR. The sequencer listed for this sample is Illumina HiSeq 2000. TCR beta CDR3 regions were amplified from RNA transcripts. The TCR CDR3 was subjected to a first round of RT-PCR using the HTBI primer set and the Qiagen OneStep RT-PCR kit. TCRdb reprocessed the public reads (quality trimming at Q25 with fastp, clone calling with MiXCR) and kept in-frame beta chains. CDR3 protein duplicates are merged, each entry listing the most common genes and DNA. Recorded for this sample are fewer than 750,000 distinct CDR3 sequences; about 14% of them occurred a single time. The ten most abundant clones make up around 13% of the sample. Sequenced sample: blood. Receptor source: a woman in her forties or fifties with Graves' ophthalmopathy.

This rearrangement joins TRBV18 to TRBJ1-5; tentatively, D is TRBD1 (5 bases). Trimming pared 4 bases from V and 13 bases from J, leaving 17 bases between. The CDR3 is made up of 13 amino acids. CDR1 KGHSH and CDR2 LQKENI come from the germline V gene. In DNA form, the CDR3 reads TGTGCCAGCTCACGGGATGAAACTGGGACGCAGCATTTT. Protein: CASSRDETGTQHF. Full variable domain (rest looked up from reference TRBV18 and TRBJ1-5): NAGVMQNPRHLVRRRGQEARLRCSPMKGHSHVYWYRQLPEEGLKFMVYLQKENIIDESGMPKERFSAEFPKEGPSILRIQQVVRGDSAAYFCASSRDETGTQHFGDGTRLSIL.

The table lists this clonotype with many counts. This chain joins TRBV12-3 or TRBV12-4 and TRBJ1-1, with D maybe TRBD1 (6 bases). This CDR3 has 14 residues. Trimming stripped 7 bases from V and 4 bases from J, with 16 bases between. CDR3: CASTSTGRSTEAFF. CDR3 coding DNA: TGTGCCAGCACCTCGACAGGTAGAAGCACTGAAGCTTTCTTT.

This clonotype was recorded many times. The J gene is TRBJ2-1, the V gene TRBV20-1; 9 bases are shared with TRBD2. V was clipped by 3 bases and J by 12 bases; unmatched bases: 15. This CDR3 spans 15 amino acids. CDR1 and CDR2 (germline): DFQATT, SNEGSKA (reference sequence). DNA of the CDR3: TGCAGTGCTAGGCAGCCGGGACTAGCCCAATTGGTGCAGTTCTTC. Translated: CSARQPGLAQLVQFF.

This clonotype has ten or more counts. V gene TRBV18 combines with J gene TRBJ1-5; TRBD1 matches 7 bases. The CDR3 has 15 amino acids. Germline CDR1 and CDR2: KGHSH and LQKENI. Trimming took 2 bases from V and 5 from J; bases not matched to a gene: 6. CDR3 sequence reads: CASSPATGSDQPQHF. CDR3 bases: TGTGCCAGCTCACCAGCGACAGGGAGCGATCAGCCCCAGCATTTT.

This clonotype appeared many times. The rearrangement joins TRBV20-1 to TRBJ1-5; D is unresolved. The CDR3 runs to 14 residues. Germline V lookup: CDR1 DFQATT, CDR2 SNEGSKA (reference sequence). With 0 bases removed from V and 4 bases from J, the gap between germline ends came to 10 bases. DNA for the CDR3: TGCAGTGCTAGAGATCCCGGTGAGAATCAGCCCCAGCATTTT. Its translation is CSARDPGENQPQHF.

The rearrangement joins TRBV7-3 to TRBJ1-1; 7 nucleotides align to TRBD1. After removal of 5 bases from V and 10 bases from J, the junction contained 10 bases not matched to a gene. Per germline, CDR1 SGHTA and CDR2 FQGTGA. This CDR3 is 13 amino acids long. CDR3 residues: CASSIPGGAVAFF. CDR3 coding DNA: TGTGCCAGCAGCATTCCAGGGGGTGCGGTAGCTTTCTTT.

This clonotype was detected many times. The chain combines TRBV2 with TRBJ2-5; D unclear. CDR3 length: 17 amino acids. Trimming pared 5 bases from V and 4 bases from J, leaving 23 bases between. CDR1 and CDR2 (germline): SNHLY, FYNNEI. CDR3 bases: TGTGCCAGCAGTAATCCTTTGCCTCGGTGGGTGGGAGAGACCCAGTACTTC. Protein: CASSNPLPRWVGETQYF.

As to this clonotype: A much more abundant neighbour one base away suggests this may be a read error. The gene calls are TRBV5-1 and TRBJ2-1; D call uncertain. CDR3 length equals 12 residues. The germline gives CDR1 SGHRS, CDR2 YFSETQ. Trimming left V 10 bases short and J 6 bases short, with 14 bases between. Here the CDR3 reads CAGKVVSNEQFF. CDR3 DNA: TGCGCCGGCAAAGTAGTTTCCAATGAGCAGTTCTTC. Combining the CDR3 with reference TRBV5-1 and TRBJ2-1 gives the whole variable domain KAGVTQTPRYLIKTRGQQVTLSCSPISGHRSVSWYQQTPGQGLQFLFEYFSETQRNKGNFPGRFSGRQFSNSRSEMNVSTLELGDSALYLCAGKVVSNEQFFGPGTRLTVL.

Ten or more counts support this clonotype. The genes are TRBV28 and TRBJ2-2; TRBD2 aligns across 14 bases. This CDR3 region has 18 residues. V was clipped by 1 base and J by 3 bases; unmatched bases: 4. Germline V gene lookup returns CDR1 MDHEN and CDR2 SYDVKM. The CDR3 nucleotides are TGTGCCAGCAGTTTATTAGGGACTAGCGGGAGACACACCGGGGAGCTGTTTTTT. It codes for CASSLLGTSGRHTGELFF.

This clonotype has ten or more counts. This chain connects TRBV20-1 to TRBJ2-1; 12 bases agree with TRBD2. Germline assignment: CDR1 DFQATT and CDR2 SNEGSKA (reference sequence). The V segment lost 6 bases and the J segment 2 bases; nucleotides outside the gene matches: 5. The CDR3 length is 15 residues. CDR3 in amino acids: CSAELAGGPYNEQFF. CDR3 sequence (DNA): TGCAGTGCCGAACTAGCGGGAGGACCCTACAATGAGCAGTTCTTC.

This clonotype occurred a few times. V and J are TRBV27 and TRBJ2-6; D not resolved. The germline V gene encodes CDR1 MNHEY and CDR2 SMNVEV (reference sequence). CDR3 length: 15 amino acids. V was clipped by 5 bases and J by 1 base, with 9 bases between them. The CDR3 loop reads CASSPNRSGANVLTF. The CDR3 DNA reads TGTGCCAGCAGTCCCAACCGGTCTGGGGCCAACGTCCTGACTTTC.

The gene calls are TRBV20-1 and TRBJ2-1, with 13 positions matching TRBD2. This CDR3 contains 14 residues. V lost 6 bases and J lost 7; bases outside the gene matches: 6. The V gene's germline CDR1 is DFQATT and CDR2 SNEGSKA (reference sequence). DNA of the CDR3: TGCAGTGCCTGGACTAGCGGGAGTCGAAATGAGCAGTTCTTC. Its translation: CSAWTSGSRNEQFF.

The table lists this clonotype with a few counts. The chain couples TRBV30 to TRBJ2-7; D possibly corresponds to TRBD1 (5 bases). Trimming removed 2 bases from V and 6 bases from J, with 11 bases in between. Per the germline V gene, CDR1 is GTSNPN and CDR2 is SVGIG (reference sequence). There are 12 residues in the CDR3. The DNA of the CDR3 is TGTGCCTGGAGTCCCTCAGGGCGCGAGCAGTACTTC. Its translation is CAWSPSGREQYF.

The CDR3 sequence: CASSAQGYYEQYF. The CDR3 region has the DNA TGTGCCAGTAGTGCGCAGGGGTACTACGAGCAGTACTTC. J is TRBJ2-7 and V is TRBV19, with a weak D call TRBD1 (6 bases). Germline assignment: CDR1 LNHDA and CDR2 SQIVND (reference sequence). This CDR3 spans 13 amino acids. V shed 5 bases and J shed 3 bases, with 11 bases lying between them.